Below, 2 T cell receptor beta chains from the same sample are listed, as sequenced in a study of T cell changes during pregnancy in multiple sclerosis (dated by TCRdb to the late 2010s). Receptors were amplified or captured by the immunoSEQ multiplex PCR assay. TCRdb holds this immuneACCESS table with in-frame rearrangements only. Some clones are missing; in checked studies, unresolved V genes explain under half, and the rest has no known cause. For this sample the table gives around 30,000 clones, of which around 90% were detected only once. The ten most abundant clones make up 3.5% to 4% of the sample. This sample comprised CD8+ T cells from peripheral blood mononuclear cells, obtained in the third trimester of pregnancy. All receptors come from a female donor with multiple sclerosis, enrolled in a pregnancy study.

The V and J genes are TRBV7-3 and TRBJ1-1; D not resolved. CDR1 and CDR2 from the germline V gene are SGHTA and FQGTGA. Trimming removed 6 bases from V and 3 bases from J, with 11 bases in between. The length of the CDR3 is 13 residues. The CDR3: CASSLSDYTEAFF. CDR3 bases: TGTGCCAGCAGTTTGAGCGATTACACTGAAGCTTTCTTT.

The chain recombines TRBV7-8 with TRBJ2-7; D call uncertain. The germline V gene encodes CDR1 SGHVS and CDR2 FQNEAQ. CDR3 length: 13 amino acids. Trimming removed 6 bases from V and 2 bases from J, with 11 bases in between. The CDR3 DNA is TGTGCCAGCAGTTTGGCTGAGGCCTACGAGCAGTACTTC. It translates to CASSLAEAYEQYF.